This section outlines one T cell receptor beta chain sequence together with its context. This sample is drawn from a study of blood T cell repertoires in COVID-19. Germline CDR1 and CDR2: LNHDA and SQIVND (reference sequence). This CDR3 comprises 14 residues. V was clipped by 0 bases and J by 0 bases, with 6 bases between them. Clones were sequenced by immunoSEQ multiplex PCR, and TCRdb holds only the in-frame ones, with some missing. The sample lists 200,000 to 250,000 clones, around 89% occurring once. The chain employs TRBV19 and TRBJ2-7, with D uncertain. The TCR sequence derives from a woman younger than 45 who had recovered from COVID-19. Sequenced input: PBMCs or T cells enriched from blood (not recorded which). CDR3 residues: CASSIEAASYEQYF. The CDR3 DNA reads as TGTGCCAGTAGTATAGAAGCTGCCTCCTACGAGCAGTACTTC.